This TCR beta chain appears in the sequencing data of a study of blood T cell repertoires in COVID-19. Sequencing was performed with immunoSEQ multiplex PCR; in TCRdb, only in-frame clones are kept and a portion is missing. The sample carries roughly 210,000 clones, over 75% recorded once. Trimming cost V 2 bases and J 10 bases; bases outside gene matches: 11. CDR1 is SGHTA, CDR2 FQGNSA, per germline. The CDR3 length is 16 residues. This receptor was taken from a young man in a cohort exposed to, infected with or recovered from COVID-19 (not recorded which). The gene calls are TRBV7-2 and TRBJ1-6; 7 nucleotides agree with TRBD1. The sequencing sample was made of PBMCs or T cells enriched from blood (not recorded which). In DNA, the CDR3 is TGTGCCAGCAGCTTAAATCTAGGGGGCATAGGGTCACCCCTCCACTTT. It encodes CASSLNLGGIGSPLHF.